A single sample is the source of the 2 T cell receptor beta chains below, sequenced in a study of T cell repertoires in cytomegalovirus infection. TCRdb passed the reads through MiXCR, listing each CDR3 protein once. The sample contains about 530,000 distinct CDR3 sequences, 26% of which appear only once. Sequencing input: PBMCs. Receptors originate from a human donor in good health (CMV status not recorded). Some clones in this sample may be carry-over from other donors' samples.

This chain uses TRBV15 with TRBJ2-3; D is unresolved. CDR3 length: 14 amino acids. Trimming pared 0 bases from V and 0 bases from J, leaving 4 bases between. The germline gives CDR1 LNHNV, CDR2 YYDKDF (reference sequence). The CDR3 sequence: CATSRDGSTDTQYF. In DNA form, the CDR3 reads TGTGCCACCAGCAGAGACGGGAGCACAGATACGCAGTATTTT.

The chain combines TRBV4-3 with TRBJ2-2, with D possibly TRBD2 on 6 matching bases. Germline V CDR1 and CDR2: LGHNA, YSLEER. With 0 bases removed from V and 6 bases from J, the gap between germline ends came to 14 bases. The CDR3 sequence is 16 residues long. This CDR3 reads CASSQEVGGPSGELFF. Written as DNA, the CDR3 is TGCGCCAGCAGCCAAGAGGTGGGAGGCCCCTCCGGGGAGCTGTTTTTT.